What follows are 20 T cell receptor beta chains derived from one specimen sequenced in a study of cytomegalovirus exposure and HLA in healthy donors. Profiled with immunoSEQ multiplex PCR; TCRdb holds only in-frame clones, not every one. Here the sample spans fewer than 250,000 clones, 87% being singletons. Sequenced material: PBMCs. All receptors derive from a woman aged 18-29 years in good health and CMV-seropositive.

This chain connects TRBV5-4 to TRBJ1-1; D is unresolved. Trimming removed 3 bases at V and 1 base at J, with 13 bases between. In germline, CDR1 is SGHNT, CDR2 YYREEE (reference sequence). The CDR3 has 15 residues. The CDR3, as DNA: TGTGCCAGCAGCTCCGACACATTTCCGAACACTGAAGCTTTCTTT. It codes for CASSSDTFPNTEAFF.

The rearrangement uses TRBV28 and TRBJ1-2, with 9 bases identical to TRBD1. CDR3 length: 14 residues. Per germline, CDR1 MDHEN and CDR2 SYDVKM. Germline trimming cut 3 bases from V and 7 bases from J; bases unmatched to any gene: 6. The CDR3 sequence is CASSFSYRGPGYTF. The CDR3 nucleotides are TGTGCCAGCAGTTTCAGCTACAGGGGGCCTGGCTACACCTTC.

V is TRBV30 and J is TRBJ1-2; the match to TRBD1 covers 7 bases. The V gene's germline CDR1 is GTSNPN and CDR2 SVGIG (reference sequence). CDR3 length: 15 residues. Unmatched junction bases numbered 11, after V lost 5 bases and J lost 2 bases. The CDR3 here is CAWSGGWGANYGYTF. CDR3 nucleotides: TGTGCCTGGTCAGGGGGTTGGGGGGCGAACTATGGCTACACCTTC.

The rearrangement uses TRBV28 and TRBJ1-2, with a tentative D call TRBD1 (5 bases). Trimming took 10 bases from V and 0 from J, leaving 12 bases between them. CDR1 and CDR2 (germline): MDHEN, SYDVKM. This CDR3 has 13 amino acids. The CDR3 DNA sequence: TGTGCCACCCATGACAGTACTAACTATGGCTACACCTTC. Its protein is CATHDSTNYGYTF.

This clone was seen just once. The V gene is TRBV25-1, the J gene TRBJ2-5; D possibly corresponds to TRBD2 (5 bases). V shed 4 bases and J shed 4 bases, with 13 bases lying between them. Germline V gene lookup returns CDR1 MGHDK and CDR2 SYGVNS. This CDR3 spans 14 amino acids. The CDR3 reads CASSAPGSGETQYF. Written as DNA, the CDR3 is TGTGCCAGCAGTGCCCCGGGGTCGGGAGAGACCCAGTACTTC.

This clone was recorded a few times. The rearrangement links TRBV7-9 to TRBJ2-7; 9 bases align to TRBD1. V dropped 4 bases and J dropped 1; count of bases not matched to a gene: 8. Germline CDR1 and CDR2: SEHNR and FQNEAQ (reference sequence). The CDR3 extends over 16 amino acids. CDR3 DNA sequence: TGTGCCAGCAGCTCCGGGACAGGGAGTAAATCCTACGAGCAGTACTTC. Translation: CASSSGTGSKSYEQYF. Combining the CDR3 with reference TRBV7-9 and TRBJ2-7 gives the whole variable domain DTGVSQNPRHKITKRGQNVTFRCDPISEHNRLYWYRQTLGQGPEFLTYFQNEAQLEKSRLLSDRFSAERPKGSFSTLEIQRTEQGDSAMYLCASSSGTGSKSYEQYFGPGTRLTVT.

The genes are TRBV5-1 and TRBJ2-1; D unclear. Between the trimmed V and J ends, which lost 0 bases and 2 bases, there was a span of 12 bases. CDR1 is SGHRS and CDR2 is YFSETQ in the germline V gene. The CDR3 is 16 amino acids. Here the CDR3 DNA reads TGCGCCAGCAGCTTGGTCGCTGTTGGCCCCTACAATGAGCAGTTCTTC. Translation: CASSLVAVGPYNEQFF.

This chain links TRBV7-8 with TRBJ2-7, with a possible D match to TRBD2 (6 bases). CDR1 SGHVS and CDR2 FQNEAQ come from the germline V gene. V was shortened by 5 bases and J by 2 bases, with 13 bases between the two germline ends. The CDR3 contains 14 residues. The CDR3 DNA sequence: TGTGCCAGCAGCCGAACCCCGGGGGCCTACGAGCAGTACTTC. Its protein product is CASSRTPGAYEQYF. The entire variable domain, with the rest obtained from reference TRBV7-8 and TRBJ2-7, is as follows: GAGVSQSPRYKVAKRGQDVALRCDPISGHVSLFWYQQALGQGPEFLTYFQNEAQLDKSGLPSDRFFAERPEGSVSTLKIQRTQQEDSAVYLCASSRTPGAYEQYFGPGTRLTVT.

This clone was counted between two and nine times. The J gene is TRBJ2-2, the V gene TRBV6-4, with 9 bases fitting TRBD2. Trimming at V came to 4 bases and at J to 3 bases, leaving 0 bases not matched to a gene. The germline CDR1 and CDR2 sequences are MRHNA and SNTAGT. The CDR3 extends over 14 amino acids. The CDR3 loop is CASSGLADTGELFF. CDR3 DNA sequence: TGTGCCAGCAGTGGACTAGCGGACACCGGGGAGCTGTTTTTT.

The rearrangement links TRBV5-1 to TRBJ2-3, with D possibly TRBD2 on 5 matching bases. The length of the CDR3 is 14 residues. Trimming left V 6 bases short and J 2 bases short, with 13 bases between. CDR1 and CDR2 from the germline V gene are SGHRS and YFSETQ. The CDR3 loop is CASNRADFTDTQYF. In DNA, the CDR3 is TGCGCCAGCAACCGAGCGGACTTCACAGATACGCAGTATTTT.

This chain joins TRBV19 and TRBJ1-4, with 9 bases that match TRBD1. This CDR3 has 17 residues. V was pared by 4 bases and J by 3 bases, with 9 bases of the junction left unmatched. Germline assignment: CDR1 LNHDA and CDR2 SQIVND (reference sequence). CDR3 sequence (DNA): TGTGCCAGTAGTACCAGGACAGGGGCGTGGGCTAATGAAAAACTGTTTTTT. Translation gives CASSTRTGAWANEKLFF.

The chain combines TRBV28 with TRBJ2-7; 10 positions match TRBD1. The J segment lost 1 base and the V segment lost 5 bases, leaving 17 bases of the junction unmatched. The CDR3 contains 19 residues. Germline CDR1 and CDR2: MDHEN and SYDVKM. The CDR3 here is CASSNTGTGDSELSYEQYF. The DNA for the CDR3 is TGTGCCAGCAGTAATACGGGGACAGGGGATTCTGAGTTGTCCTACGAGCAGTACTTC. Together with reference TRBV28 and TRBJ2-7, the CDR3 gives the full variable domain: DVKVTQSSRYLVKRTGEKVFLECVQDMDHENMFWYRQDPGLGLRLIYFSYDVKMKEKGDIPEGYSVSREKKERFSLILESASTNQTSMYLCASSNTGTGDSELSYEQYFGPGTRLTVT.

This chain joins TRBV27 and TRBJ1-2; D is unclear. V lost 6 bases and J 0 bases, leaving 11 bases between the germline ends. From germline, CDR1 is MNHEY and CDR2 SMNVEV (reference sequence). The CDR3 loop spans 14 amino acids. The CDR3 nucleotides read TGTGCCAGCAGACCGGGATCAGCTAACTATGGCTACACCTTC. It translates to CASRPGSANYGYTF.

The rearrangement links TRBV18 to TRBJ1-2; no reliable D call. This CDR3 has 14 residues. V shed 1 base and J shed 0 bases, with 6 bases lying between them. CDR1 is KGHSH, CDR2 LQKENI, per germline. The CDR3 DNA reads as TGTGCCAGCTCACCACATCCGGCTAACTATGGCTACACCTTC. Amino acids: CASSPHPANYGYTF.

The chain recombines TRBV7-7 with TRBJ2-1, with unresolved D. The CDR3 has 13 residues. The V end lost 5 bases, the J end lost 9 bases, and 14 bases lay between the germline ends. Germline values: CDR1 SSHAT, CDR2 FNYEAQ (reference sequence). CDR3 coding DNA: TGTGCCAGCAGCCCCAGCGCCGTCTCTGAGCAGTTCTTC. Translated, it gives CASSPSAVSEQFF.

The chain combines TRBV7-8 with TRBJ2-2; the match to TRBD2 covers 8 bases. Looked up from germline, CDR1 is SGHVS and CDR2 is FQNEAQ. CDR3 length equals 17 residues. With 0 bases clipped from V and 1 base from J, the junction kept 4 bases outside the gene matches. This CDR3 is CASSLAPSGWNTGELFF. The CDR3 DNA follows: TGTGCCAGCAGCTTAGCGCCTAGCGGGTGGAACACCGGGGAGCTGTTTTTT.

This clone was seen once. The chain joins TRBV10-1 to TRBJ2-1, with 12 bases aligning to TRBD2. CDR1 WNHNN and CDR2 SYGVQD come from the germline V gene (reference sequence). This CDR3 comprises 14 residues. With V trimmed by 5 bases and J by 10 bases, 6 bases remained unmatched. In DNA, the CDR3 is TGCGCCAGCAGTCGACTAGCGGGGGCCGACGAGCAGTTCTTC. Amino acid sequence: CASSRLAGADEQFF.

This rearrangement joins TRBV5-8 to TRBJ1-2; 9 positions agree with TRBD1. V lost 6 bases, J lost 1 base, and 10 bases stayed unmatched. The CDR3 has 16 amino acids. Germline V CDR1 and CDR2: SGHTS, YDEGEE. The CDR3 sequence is CASTNTGTGFNYGYTF. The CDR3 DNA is TGTGCCAGCACTAATACCGGGACAGGGTTTAACTATGGCTACACCTTC.

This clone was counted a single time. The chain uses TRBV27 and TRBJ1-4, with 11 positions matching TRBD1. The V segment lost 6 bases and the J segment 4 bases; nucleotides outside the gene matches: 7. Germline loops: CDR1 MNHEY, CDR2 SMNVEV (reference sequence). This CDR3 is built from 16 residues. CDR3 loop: CASSPGTGGYNEKLFF. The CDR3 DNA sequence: TGTGCCAGCAGCCCCGGGACAGGGGGTTATAATGAAAAACTGTTTTTT.

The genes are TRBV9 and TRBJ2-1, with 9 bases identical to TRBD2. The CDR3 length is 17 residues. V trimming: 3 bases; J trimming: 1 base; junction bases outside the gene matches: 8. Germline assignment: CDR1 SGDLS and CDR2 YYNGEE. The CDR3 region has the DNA TGTGCCAGCAGCGGGAGAAGCGGGAGGTATTCCTACAATGAGCAGTTCTTC. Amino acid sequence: CASSGRSGRYSYNEQFF.